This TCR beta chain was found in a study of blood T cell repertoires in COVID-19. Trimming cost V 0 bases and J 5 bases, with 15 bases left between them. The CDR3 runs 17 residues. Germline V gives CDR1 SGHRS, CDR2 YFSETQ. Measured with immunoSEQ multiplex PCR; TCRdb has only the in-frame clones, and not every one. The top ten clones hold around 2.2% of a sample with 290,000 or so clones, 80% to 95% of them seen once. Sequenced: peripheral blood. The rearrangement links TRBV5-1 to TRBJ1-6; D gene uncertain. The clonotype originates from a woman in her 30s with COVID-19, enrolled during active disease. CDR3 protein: CASSLVTGAGHNSPLHF. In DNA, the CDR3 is TGCGCCAGCAGCTTGGTTACGGGTGCGGGTCATAATTCACCCCTCCACTTT.